Listed here is a single T cell receptor (beta chain). This entry belongs to a study of radiation and T cells in renal cell carcinoma. Data came from immunoSEQ multiplex PCR; TCRdb stores just in-frame clones and leaves some out. The sample lists more than 120,000 clones; 75% to 90% were seen once. Time point in this sample: blood 4 weeks post-SBRT, at nephrectomy. Treatment here: 15 Gy SBRT to primary tumor, nephrectomy 4 weeks later. Nephrectomy followed 15 Gy stereotactic body radiation by 4 weeks. The sequence derives from a woman aged 45-65 years with renal cell carcinoma. This specimen was blood, taken from a patient whose treatment included radiotherapy and nephrectomy.

The CDR3 sequence is CASSDEGALDEQYF. The CDR3 DNA follows: TGCGCCAGCAGTGACGAGGGGGCTCTCGACGAGCAGTACTTC. J is TRBJ2-7 and V is TRBV10-1, with 7 bases identical to TRBD1. With 3 bases clipped from V and 5 bases from J, the junction kept 7 bases outside the gene matches. Germline V lookup: CDR1 WNHNN, CDR2 SYGVQD (reference sequence). The CDR3 is 14 amino acids.